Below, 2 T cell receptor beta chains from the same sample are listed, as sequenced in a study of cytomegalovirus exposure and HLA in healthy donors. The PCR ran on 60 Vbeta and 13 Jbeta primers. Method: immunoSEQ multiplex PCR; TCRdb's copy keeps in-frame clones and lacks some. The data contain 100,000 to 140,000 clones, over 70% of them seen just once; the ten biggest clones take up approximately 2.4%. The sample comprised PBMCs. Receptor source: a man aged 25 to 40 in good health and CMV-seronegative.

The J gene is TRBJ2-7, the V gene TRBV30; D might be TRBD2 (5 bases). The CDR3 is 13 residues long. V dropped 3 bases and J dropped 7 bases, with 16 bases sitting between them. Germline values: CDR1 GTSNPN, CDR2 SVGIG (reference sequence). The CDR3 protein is CAWSLGPAEEQYF. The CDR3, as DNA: TGTGCCTGGAGCCTAGGGCCAGCGGAAGAGCAGTACTTC.

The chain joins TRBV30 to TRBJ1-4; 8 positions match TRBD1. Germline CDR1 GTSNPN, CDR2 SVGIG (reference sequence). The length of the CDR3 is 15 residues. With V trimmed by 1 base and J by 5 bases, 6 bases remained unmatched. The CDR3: CAWSGQGALNEKLFF. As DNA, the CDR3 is TGTGCCTGGAGTGGCCAGGGGGCTCTAAATGAAAAACTGTTTTTT.